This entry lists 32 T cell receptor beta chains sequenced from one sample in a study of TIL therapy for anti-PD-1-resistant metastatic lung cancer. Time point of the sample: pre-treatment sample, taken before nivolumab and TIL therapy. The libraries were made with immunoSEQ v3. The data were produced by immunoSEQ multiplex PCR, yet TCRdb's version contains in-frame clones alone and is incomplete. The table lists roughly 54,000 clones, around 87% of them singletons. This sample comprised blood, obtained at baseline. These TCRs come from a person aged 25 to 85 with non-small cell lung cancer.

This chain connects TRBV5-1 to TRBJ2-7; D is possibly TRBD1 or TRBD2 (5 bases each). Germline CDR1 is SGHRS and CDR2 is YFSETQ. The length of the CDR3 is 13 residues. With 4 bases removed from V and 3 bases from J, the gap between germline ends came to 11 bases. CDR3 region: CASSPGPYYEQYF. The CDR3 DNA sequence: TGCGCCAGCAGCCCGGGACCTTACTACGAGCAGTACTTC.

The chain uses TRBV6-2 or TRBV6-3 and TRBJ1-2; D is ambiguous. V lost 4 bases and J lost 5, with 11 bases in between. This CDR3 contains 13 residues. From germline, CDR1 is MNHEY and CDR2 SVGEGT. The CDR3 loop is CASSSDGIYGYTF. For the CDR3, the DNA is TGTGCCAGCAGTTCGGACGGAATTTATGGCTACACCTTC.

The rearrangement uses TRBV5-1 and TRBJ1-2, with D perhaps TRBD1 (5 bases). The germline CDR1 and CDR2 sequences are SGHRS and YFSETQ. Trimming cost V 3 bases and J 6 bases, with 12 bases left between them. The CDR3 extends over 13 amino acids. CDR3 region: CASSSGAGDGYTF. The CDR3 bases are TGCGCCAGCAGCTCCGGGGCCGGGGATGGCTACACCTTC.

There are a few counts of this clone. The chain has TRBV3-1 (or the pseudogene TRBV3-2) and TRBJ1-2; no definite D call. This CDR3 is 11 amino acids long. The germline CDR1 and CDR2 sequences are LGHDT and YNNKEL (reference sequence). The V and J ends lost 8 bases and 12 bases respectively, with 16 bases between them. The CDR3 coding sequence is TGTGCCAGCTCCCGAGGCCGGACCCACACCTTC. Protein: CASSRGRTHTF.

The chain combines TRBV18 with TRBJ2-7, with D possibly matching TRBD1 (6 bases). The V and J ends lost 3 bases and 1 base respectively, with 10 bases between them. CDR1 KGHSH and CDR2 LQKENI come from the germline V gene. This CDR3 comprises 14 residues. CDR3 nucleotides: TGTGCCAGCTCACCGAGGACAGATTCCTACGAGCAGTACTTC. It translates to CASSPRTDSYEQYF. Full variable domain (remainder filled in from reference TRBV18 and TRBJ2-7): NAGVMQNPRHLVRRRGQEARLRCSPMKGHSHVYWYRQLPEEGLKFMVYLQKENIIDESGMPKERFSAEFPKEGPSILRIQQVVRGDSAAYFCASSPRTDSYEQYFGPGTRLTVT.

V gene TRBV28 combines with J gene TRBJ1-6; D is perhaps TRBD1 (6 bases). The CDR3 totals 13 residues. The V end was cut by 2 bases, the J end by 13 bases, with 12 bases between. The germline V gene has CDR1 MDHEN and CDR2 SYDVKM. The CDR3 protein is CASSLGTPRPLHF. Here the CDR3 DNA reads TGTGCCAGCAGTTTAGGGACACCTCGTCCCCTCCACTTT.

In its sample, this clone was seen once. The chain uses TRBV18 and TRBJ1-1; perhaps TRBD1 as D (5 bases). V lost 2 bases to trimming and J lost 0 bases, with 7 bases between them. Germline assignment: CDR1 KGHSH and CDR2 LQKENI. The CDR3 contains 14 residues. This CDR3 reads CASSPGRVNTEAFF. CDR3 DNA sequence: TGTGCCAGCTCACCAGGCAGGGTGAACACTGAAGCTTTCTTT.

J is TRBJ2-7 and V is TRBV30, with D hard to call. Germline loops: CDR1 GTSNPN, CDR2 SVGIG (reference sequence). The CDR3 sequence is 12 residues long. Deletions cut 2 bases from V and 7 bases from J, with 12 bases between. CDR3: CAWSWGFDEQYF. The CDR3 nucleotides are TGTGCCTGGAGTTGGGGATTTGATGAGCAGTACTTC.

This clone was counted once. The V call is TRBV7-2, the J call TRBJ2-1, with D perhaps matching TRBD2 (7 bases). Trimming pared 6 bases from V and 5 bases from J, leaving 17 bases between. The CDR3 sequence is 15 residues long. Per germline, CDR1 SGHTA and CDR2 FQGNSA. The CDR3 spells CASSEGGEWDNEQFF. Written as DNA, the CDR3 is TGTGCCAGCAGTGAGGGGGGGGAGTGGGACAATGAGCAGTTCTTC.

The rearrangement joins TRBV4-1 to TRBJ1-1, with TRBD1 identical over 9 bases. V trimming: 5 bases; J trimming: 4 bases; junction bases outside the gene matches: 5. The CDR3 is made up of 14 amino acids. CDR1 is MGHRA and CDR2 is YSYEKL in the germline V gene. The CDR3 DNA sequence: TGCGCCAGCAGCGAGGACAGGGGAAGCACTGAAGCTTTCTTT. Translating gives CASSEDRGSTEAFF.

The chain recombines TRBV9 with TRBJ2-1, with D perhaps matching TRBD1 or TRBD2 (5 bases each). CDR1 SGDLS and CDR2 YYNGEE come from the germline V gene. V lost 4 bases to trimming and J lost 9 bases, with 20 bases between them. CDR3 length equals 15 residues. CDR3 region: CASSSPGPPVREQFF. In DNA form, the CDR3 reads TGTGCCAGCAGCAGCCCGGGACCGCCCGTTCGTGAGCAGTTCTTC. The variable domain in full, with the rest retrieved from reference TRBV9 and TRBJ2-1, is DSGVTQTPKHLITATGQRVTLRCSPRSGDLSVYWYQQSLDQGLQFLIQYYNGEERAKGNILERFSAQQFPDLHSELNLSSLELGDSALYFCASSSPGPPVREQFFGPGTRLTVL.

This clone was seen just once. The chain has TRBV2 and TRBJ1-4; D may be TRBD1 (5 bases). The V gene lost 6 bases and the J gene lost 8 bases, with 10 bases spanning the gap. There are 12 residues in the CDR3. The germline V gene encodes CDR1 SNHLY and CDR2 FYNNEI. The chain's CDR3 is CASRQGGEKLFF. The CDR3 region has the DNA TGTGCCAGCAGGCAGGGTGGAGAAAAACTGTTTTTT.

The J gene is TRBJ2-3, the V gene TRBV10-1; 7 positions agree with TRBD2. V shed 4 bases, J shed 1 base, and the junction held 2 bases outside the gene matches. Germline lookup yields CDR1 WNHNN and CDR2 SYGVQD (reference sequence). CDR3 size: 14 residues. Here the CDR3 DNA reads TGCGCCAGCAGTGGCGGGAGAGGCACAGATACGCAGTATTTT. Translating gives CASSGGRGTDTQYF.

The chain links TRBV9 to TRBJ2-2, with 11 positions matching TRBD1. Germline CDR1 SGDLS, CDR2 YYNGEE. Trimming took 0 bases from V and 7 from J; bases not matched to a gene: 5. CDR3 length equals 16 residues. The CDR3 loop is CASSVVGQGAIGELFF. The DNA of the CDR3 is TGTGCCAGCAGCGTAGTAGGACAGGGGGCGATCGGGGAGCTGTTTTTT.

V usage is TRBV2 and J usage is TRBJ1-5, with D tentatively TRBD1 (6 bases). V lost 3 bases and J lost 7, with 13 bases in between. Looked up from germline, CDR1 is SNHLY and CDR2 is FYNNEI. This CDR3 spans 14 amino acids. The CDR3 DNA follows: TGTGCCAGCAGTGAGTTGGGGGCGAAGCAGCCCCAGCATTTT. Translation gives CASSELGAKQPQHF.

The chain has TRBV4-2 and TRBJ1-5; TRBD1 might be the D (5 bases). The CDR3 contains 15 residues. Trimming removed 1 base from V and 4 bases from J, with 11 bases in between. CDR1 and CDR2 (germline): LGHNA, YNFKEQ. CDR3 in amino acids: CASSQVGTGNQPQHF. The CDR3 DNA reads TGTGCCAGCAGCCAAGTGGGGACGGGAAATCAGCCCCAGCATTTT.

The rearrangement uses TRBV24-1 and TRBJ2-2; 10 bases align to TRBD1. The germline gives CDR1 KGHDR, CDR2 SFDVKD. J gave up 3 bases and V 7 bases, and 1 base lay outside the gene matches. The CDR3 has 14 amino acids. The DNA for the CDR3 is TGTGCCACCAGGGGGACAGGGGACACCGGGGAGCTGTTTTTT. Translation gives CATRGTGDTGELFF.

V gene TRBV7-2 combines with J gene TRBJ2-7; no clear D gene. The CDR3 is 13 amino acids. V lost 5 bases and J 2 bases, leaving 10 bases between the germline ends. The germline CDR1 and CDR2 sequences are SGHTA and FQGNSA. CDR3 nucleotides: TGTGCCAGCAGCCCGGCGCCCCCCTACGAGCAGTACTTC. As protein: CASSPAPPYEQYF. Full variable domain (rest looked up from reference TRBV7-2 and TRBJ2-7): GAGVSQSPSNKVTEKGKDVELRCDPISGHTALYWYRQSLGQGLEFLIYFQGNSAPDKSGLPSDRFSAERTGGSVSTLTIQRTQQEDSAVYLCASSPAPPYEQYFGPGTRLTVT.

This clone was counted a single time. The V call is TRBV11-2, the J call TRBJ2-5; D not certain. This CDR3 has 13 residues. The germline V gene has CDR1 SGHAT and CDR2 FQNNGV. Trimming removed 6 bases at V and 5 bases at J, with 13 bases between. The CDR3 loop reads CASSLTFMETQYF. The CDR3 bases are TGTGCCAGCAGTTTAACCTTTATGGAGACCCAGTACTTC.

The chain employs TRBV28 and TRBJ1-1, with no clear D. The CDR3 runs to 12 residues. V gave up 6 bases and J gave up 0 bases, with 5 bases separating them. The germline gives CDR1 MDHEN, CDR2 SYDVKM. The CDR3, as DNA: TGTGCCAGCAGGGAGTTGAACACTGAAGCTTTCTTT. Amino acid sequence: CASRELNTEAFF.

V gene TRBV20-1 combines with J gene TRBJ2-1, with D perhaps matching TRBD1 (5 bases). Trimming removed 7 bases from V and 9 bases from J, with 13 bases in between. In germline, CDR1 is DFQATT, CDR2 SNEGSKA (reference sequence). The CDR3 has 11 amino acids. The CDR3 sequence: CSGGRRGEQFF. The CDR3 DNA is TGCAGTGGAGGCAGAAGGGGTGAGCAGTTCTTC.

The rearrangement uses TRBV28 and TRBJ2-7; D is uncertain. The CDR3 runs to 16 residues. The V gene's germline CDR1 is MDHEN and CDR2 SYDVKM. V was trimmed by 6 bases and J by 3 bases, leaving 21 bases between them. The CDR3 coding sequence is TGTGCCAGCAGAAAAAGAAGACGGCAAAGTTTCTACGAGCAGTACTTC. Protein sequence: CASRKRRRQSFYEQYF.

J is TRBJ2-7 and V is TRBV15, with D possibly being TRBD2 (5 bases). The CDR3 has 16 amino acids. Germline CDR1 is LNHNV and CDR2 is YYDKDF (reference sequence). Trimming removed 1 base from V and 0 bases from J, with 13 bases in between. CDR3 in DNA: TGTGCCACCAGCAGAGGACGGGGAACCTCCTCCTACGAGCAGTACTTC. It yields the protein CATSRGRGTSSYEQYF.

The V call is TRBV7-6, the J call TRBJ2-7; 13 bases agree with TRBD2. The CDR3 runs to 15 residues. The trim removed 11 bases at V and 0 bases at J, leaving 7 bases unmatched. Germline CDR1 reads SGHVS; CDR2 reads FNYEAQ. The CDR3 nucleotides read TGTGCCGGGAGGGGGACTAGCGGGAACTCCTACGAGCAGTACTTC. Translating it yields CAGRGTSGNSYEQYF.

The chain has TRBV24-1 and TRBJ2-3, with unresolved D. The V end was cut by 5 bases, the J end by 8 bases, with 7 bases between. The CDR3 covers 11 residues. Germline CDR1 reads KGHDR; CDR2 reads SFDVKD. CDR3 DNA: TGTGCCACCAGTGTAATGGGTACGCAGTATTTT. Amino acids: CATSVMGTQYF.

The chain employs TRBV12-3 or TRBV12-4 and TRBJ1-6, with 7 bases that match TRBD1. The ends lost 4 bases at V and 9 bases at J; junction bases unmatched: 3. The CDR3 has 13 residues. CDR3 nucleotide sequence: TGTGCCAGCAGTTGGGACAGCAGTTCACCCCTCCACTTT. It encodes CASSWDSSSPLHF.

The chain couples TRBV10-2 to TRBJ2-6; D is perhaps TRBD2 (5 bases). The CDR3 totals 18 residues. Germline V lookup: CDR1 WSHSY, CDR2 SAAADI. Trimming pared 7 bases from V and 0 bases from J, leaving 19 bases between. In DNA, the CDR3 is TGCGCCAGCATTCCGGGATCCGCATCGATCTCTGGGGCCAACGTCCTGACTTTC. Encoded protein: CASIPGSASISGANVLTF.

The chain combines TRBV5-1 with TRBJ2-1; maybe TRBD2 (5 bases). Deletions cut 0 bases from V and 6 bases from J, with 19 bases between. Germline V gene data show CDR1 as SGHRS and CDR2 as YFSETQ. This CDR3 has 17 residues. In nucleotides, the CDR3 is TGCGCCAGCAGCTTGGGTGCTAGCATTCGTGCTGCCAATGAGCAGTTCTTC. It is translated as CASSLGASIRAANEQFF.

The CDR3 loop is CASSTGRGGNYEQYF. CDR3 DNA: TGTGCCAGCAGTACCGGGCGGGGGGGTAACTACGAGCAGTACTTC. The chain is built from TRBV2 and TRBJ2-7; TRBD2 agrees at 9 bases. J was trimmed by 3 bases and V by 5 bases; bases with no gene match: 8. The CDR3 is 15 residues long. Germline values: CDR1 SNHLY, CDR2 FYNNEI.

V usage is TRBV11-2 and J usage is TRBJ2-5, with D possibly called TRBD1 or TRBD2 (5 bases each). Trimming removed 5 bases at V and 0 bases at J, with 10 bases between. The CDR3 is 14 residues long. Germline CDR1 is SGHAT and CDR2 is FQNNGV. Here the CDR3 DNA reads TGTGCCAGCAGCGCCCGGGACCACCAAGAGACCCAGTACTTC. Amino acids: CASSARDHQETQYF.

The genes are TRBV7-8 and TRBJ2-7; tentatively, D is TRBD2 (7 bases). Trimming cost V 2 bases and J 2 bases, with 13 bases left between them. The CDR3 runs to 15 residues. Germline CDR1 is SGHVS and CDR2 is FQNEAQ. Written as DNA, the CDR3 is TGTGCCAGCAGCTTAAGGGGGGGGGAGACCTACGAGCAGTACTTC. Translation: CASSLRGGETYEQYF.

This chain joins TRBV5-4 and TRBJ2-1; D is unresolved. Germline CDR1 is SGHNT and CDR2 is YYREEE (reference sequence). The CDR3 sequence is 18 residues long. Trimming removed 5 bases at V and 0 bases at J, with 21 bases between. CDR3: CASRVQSGTASSYNEQFF. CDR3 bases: TGTGCCAGCAGAGTACAGAGTGGCACAGCAAGCTCCTACAATGAGCAGTTCTTC.